This T cell receptor (beta chain) was documented in a study of response to subunit inactivated influenza vaccine. General study points: Authors suggested each seasonal influenza vaccination recruits few new T cells.

TCRdb re-called the RT-PCR reads through MiXCR, storing one row per CDR3 protein. The sample yields approximately 500,000 distinct CDR3 sequences, 10% to 15% seen once. CDR1 is SGHAT, CDR2 FQDESV, per germline (reference sequence). J gave up 3 bases and V 3 bases, and 6 bases lay outside the gene matches. CDR3 length: 15 amino acids. This clonotype was observed a handful of times. Its antigen is currently unknown. The sequencing used PBMCs from blood, collected about 40 days after vaccination. The J gene is TRBJ2-7, the V gene TRBV11-1, with 9 positions matching TRBD2. This sequence was found in a man aged 45-65 years who received an inactivated influenza vaccine. The CDR3 DNA is TGTGCCAGCAGCTTGAGACTAGCGGAGAACTACGAGCAGTACTTC. This codes for CASSLRLAENYEQYF.